These 8 T cell receptor beta chains originate from one sample sequenced in a study of cytomegalovirus exposure and HLA in healthy donors. The PCR made use of 60 Vbeta and 13 Jbeta primers. Only in-frame clones appear in the TCRdb table, and some are missing; sequencing was by immunoSEQ multiplex PCR. The table records around 50,000 clones, approximately 80% of them present only once. Sequenced sample: PBMCs. The receptors were sampled from a man in his thirties or forties in good health and CMV-seronegative.

This clone is a singleton in its sample. The genes are TRBV5-6 and TRBJ2-3; D may be TRBD2 (6 bases). Between the trimmed V and J ends, which lost 5 bases and 0 bases, there was a span of 13 bases. Germline values: CDR1 SGHDT, CDR2 YYEEEE. CDR3 length equals 15 residues. The CDR3 nucleotides read TGTGCCAGCAGGCGGGGACTCGCTAGCACAGATACGCAGTATTTT. Translating it yields CASRRGLASTDTQYF.

The chain links TRBV7-2 to TRBJ1-4; possible D gene TRBD1, 6 bases. V lost 2 bases, J lost 8 bases, and 12 bases lay in between. The CDR3 contains 14 residues. Germline lookup yields CDR1 SGHTA and CDR2 FQGNSA. The CDR3 region has the DNA TGTGCCAGCAGCTTATCAGGGGCTCCGGAAAAACTGTTTTTT. It yields the protein CASSLSGAPEKLFF.

The table lists this clone with a count of one. The chain uses TRBV14 and TRBJ2-6, with D tentatively TRBD2 (5 bases). The germline V gene encodes CDR1 SGHDN and CDR2 FVKESK. Trimming took 1 base from V and 0 from J, leaving 22 bases between them. This CDR3 has 21 residues. The CDR3 sequence: CASSQGGKWGIPFSGANVLTF. The CDR3 bases are TGTGCCAGCAGCCAAGGAGGGAAATGGGGAATCCCTTTCTCTGGGGCCAACGTCCTGACTTTC.

The V and J genes are TRBV5-5 and TRBJ2-7, with 9 bases lining up with TRBD1. The CDR3 totals 15 residues. V gave up 4 bases and J gave up 2 bases; unmatched junction bases: 7. In germline, CDR1 is SGHKS, CDR2 YYEKEE (reference sequence). As DNA, the CDR3 is TGTGCCAGCAGCCCCGGACAGGGGCTCACCTACGAGCAGTACTTC. Translation: CASSPGQGLTYEQYF.

The chain is built from TRBV5-5 and TRBJ1-4; D possibly corresponds to TRBD1 (6 bases). The germline V and J ends were trimmed by 3 bases and 4 bases, with 10 bases remaining between them. This CDR3 is 14 amino acids long. Germline assignment: CDR1 SGHKS and CDR2 YYEKEE (reference sequence). DNA of the CDR3: TGTGCCAGCAGCTGGGGACACAGTAATGAAAAACTGTTTTTT. Amino acid sequence: CASSWGHSNEKLFF.

The chain employs TRBV30 and TRBJ2-1; 9 bases fit TRBD2. V lost 2 bases and J lost 2; bases outside the gene matches: 4. CDR3 size: 15 residues. Germline V gene sequence: CDR1 GTSNPN, CDR2 SVGIG (reference sequence). This chain's CDR3 is CAWSPGLAAYNEQFF. CDR3 coding DNA: TGTGCCTGGAGTCCGGGACTAGCAGCCTACAATGAGCAGTTCTTC.

The chain has TRBV6-5 and TRBJ2-7, with D possibly being TRBD2 (6 bases). CDR1 is MNHEY and CDR2 is SVGAGI in the germline V gene. This CDR3 has 14 amino acids. Trimming took off 1 base at V and 5 bases at J, with 12 bases between the two ends. CDR3 region: CASSYWGGYDEQYF. The DNA of the CDR3 is TGTGCCAGCAGTTACTGGGGAGGCTACGACGAGCAGTACTTC.

The gene calls are TRBV5-4 and TRBJ1-2, with D possibly being TRBD1 (5 bases). Germline V gives CDR1 SGHNT, CDR2 YYREEE (reference sequence). Trimming pared 0 bases from V and 6 bases from J, leaving 12 bases between. This CDR3 is 14 amino acids long. CDR3 DNA sequence: TGTGCCAGCAGCTTGGCCCAGGGCGGCCATGGCTACACCTTC. This encodes CASSLAQGGHGYTF.